This T cell receptor (beta chain) was sequenced during a study of blood T cell repertoires in COVID-19. At the level of the study: The analysed material was cDNA or gDNA that came from T cells, B-cell-depleted T cells, or PBMCs.

TCRdb keeps only in-frame clones here, not all; method: immunoSEQ multiplex PCR. This table has tens of thousands of clones, over 60% appearing once. Looked up from germline, CDR1 is SGHVS and CDR2 is FQNEAQ. This CDR3 is built from 15 residues. Trimming removed 0 bases at V and 2 bases at J, with 10 bases between. Sequenced: peripheral blood. This TCR was sampled from a human donor in a cohort sampled during active COVID-19. The V gene is TRBV7-8, the J gene TRBJ1-1; D perhaps matches TRBD1 (5 bases). The CDR3 DNA reads TGTGCCAGCAGCTTAGCGGGGGGAGGAAACACTGAAGCTTTCTTT. Translation: CASSLAGGGNTEAFF.